This TCR beta chain was sequenced during a study of blood T cells in healthy people across ages. Combining a sample-barcoded 5' primer with a J-beta primer mix, a second PCR ran for roughly 7 to 12 cycles. TCRdb reprocessed the 5' RACE reads via MiXCR and lists one record per CDR3 protein. Here the sample spans 1.5 million to 2 million distinct CDR3 sequences, approximately 28% being singletons. This CDR3 spans 14 amino acids. Trimming left V 0 bases short and J 8 bases short, with 13 bases between. Germline CDR1 reads LGHDT; CDR2 reads YNNKEL (reference sequence). There are a few counts of this clonotype.

This sequence originates from a woman aged 25-40 years in good health. Sequenced sample: blood. The J gene is TRBJ1-2, the V gene TRBV3-1, with D unresolved. The CDR3 region has the DNA TGTGCCAGCAGCCAAGAAGGGAGCTCGAGGGGCTACACCTTC. It specifies CASSQEGSSRGYTF.